What follows describes a single T cell receptor beta chain. This entry belongs to a study of T cell changes during pregnancy in multiple sclerosis. Measured with immunoSEQ multiplex PCR; TCRdb has only the in-frame clones, and not every one. The sample has tens of thousands of clones; about 91% are singletons. Here the sequenced sample was CD4+ T cells from peripheral blood mononuclear cells, taken in the second trimester of pregnancy. The sequence was collected from a female donor with multiple sclerosis, enrolled in a pregnancy study.

CDR3 amino acids: CASGRLEQGAGDTQYF. In DNA, the CDR3 is TGCGCCAGCGGTCGGCTCGAACAGGGGGCGGGAGATACGCAGTATTTT. The genes are TRBV5-1 and TRBJ2-3, with 9 bases that match TRBD1. The CDR3 covers 16 residues. In germline, CDR1 is SGHRS, CDR2 YFSETQ. With V trimmed by 7 bases and J by 5 bases, 14 bases remained unmatched. The full variable domain, completed using reference TRBV5-1 and TRBJ2-3, is KAGVTQTPRYLIKTRGQQVTLSCSPISGHRSVSWYQQTPGQGLQFLFEYFSETQRNKGNFPGRFSGRQFSNSRSEMNVSTLELGDSALYLCASGRLEQGAGDTQYFGPGTRLTVL.